These 21 T cell receptor beta chains came from one sample sequenced in a study of shared clonotypes between healthy human individuals. Sequencing used immunoSEQ multiplex PCR; TCRdb keeps in-frame clones, though not all of them. Here the sample spans around 2.3 million clones, more than 90% being singletons. Sequencing input: naive CD4+ T cells sorted from blood. Stated subset: CD45RA+ positively selected. The origin of the receptors is a man aged 18 to 30 in good health.

The J gene is TRBJ2-1, the V gene TRBV19; maybe TRBD1 (7 bases). This CDR3 spans 17 amino acids. Trimming left V 4 bases short and J 4 bases short, with 20 bases between. Germline V lookup: CDR1 LNHDA, CDR2 SQIVND (reference sequence). The CDR3 nucleotides read TGTGCCAGTAGTACGTCCGAAGGCAGGGGGGATTACAATGAGCAGTTCTTC. Translating gives CASSTSEGRGDYNEQFF. Filled out from reference TRBV19 and TRBJ2-1, the complete variable domain reads DGGITQSPKYLFRKEGQNVTLSCEQNLNHDAMYWYRQDPGQGLRLIYYSQIVNDFQKGDIAEGYSVSREKKESFPLTVTSAQKNPTAFYLCASSTSEGRGDYNEQFFGPGTRLTVL.

The chain combines TRBV18 with TRBJ1-6; D ambiguous. The CDR3 has 15 amino acids. Looked up from germline, CDR1 is KGHSH and CDR2 is LQKENI. Trimming cost V 6 bases and J 7 bases, with 16 bases left between them. CDR3 bases: TGTGCCAGCTCTCGGGAGACGGACCGAAATTCACCCCTCCACTTT. This translates into CASSRETDRNSPLHF.

Points on this clone: Other DNA sequences of this sample code for an identical CDR3. This chain joins TRBV19 and TRBJ2-2; D is undetermined. Trimming pared 4 bases from V and 1 base from J, leaving 4 bases between. The CDR3 consists of 13 residues. CDR1 LNHDA and CDR2 SQIVND come from the germline V gene (reference sequence). The CDR3 DNA sequence: TGTGCCAGTAGTAACCGGAACACCGGGGAGCTGTTTTTT. It codes for CASSNRNTGELFF.

The chain has TRBV30 and TRBJ1-2, with 12 positions matching TRBD1. Germline V CDR1 and CDR2: GTSNPN, SVGIG (reference sequence). The CDR3 spans 16 residues. Trimming cost V 4 bases and J 4 bases; bases outside gene matches: 10. The CDR3 bases are TGTGCCTGGATACTTAAAGGGACAGGGGGCGGCTATGGCTACACCTTC. Translated: CAWILKGTGGGYGYTF. The variable domain in full, with the rest retrieved from reference TRBV30 and TRBJ1-2, is SQTIHQWPATLVQPVGSPLSLECTVEGTSNPNLYWYRQAAGRGLQLLFYSVGIGQISSEVPQNLSASRPQDRQFILSSKKLLLSDSGFYLCAWILKGTGGGYGYTFGSGTRLTVV.

This clone was seen just once. The chain combines TRBV7-9 with TRBJ2-5, with D perhaps assigned TRBD1 or TRBD2 (7 bases each). Germline CDR1 SEHNR, CDR2 FQNEAQ (reference sequence). The CDR3 extends over 16 amino acids. V shed 4 bases and J shed 1 base, with 16 bases lying between them. The CDR3 protein is CASSYRPRGGQETQYF. The CDR3, as DNA: TGTGCCAGCAGCTACCGGCCCAGGGGGGGCCAAGAGACCCAGTACTTC.

DNA for the CDR3: TGTGCCAGCAGCGTAGCTTGGAGGTCCGGCTACACCTTC. Its translation: CASSVAWRSGYTF. The rearrangement joins TRBV9 to TRBJ1-2; D remains ambiguous. CDR3 length: 13 amino acids. V gave up 0 bases and J gave up 8 bases, with 11 bases separating them. The germline CDR1 and CDR2 sequences are SGDLS and YYNGEE.

This chain joins TRBV30 and TRBJ2-3; 15 nucleotides match TRBD2. Germline V gene sequence: CDR1 GTSNPN, CDR2 SVGIG (reference sequence). The CDR3 extends over 18 amino acids. Trimming removed 4 bases from V and 3 bases from J; junction bases left unmatched: 11. The CDR3 nucleotides read TGTGCCTGGAACCGCGGACTAGCGGGAGGGCGGGGAACAGATACGCAGTATTTT. Translated: CAWNRGLAGGRGTDTQYF.

The chain employs TRBV7-9 and TRBJ1-2; D is undetermined. Germline V gene lookup returns CDR1 SEHNR and CDR2 FQNEAQ (reference sequence). V shed 5 bases and J shed 4 bases, with 11 bases lying between them. The CDR3 has 13 amino acids. The CDR3 is CASSRDLAYGYTF. CDR3 DNA sequence: TGTGCCAGCAGCCGTGACTTGGCCTATGGCTACACCTTC.

Remarks on this clone: The same CDR3 arises from other DNA sequences in this sample as well. This rearrangement joins TRBV6-1 to TRBJ1-1; tentative D call: TRBD1 (5 bases). The CDR3 is 13 amino acids. V was trimmed by 6 bases and J by 0 bases, leaving 8 bases between them. Germline CDR1 reads MNHNS; CDR2 reads SASEGT. The CDR3 DNA reads TGTGCCAGCAGGCAGGGCATGAACACTGAAGCTTTCTTT. This translates into CASRQGMNTEAFF.

This clone was found once. The chain carries TRBV5-1 and TRBJ1-1, with D perhaps TRBD1 (5 bases). The germline gives CDR1 SGHRS, CDR2 YFSETQ. The CDR3 covers 13 residues. Trimming removed 4 bases from V and 7 bases from J, with 14 bases in between. The CDR3 DNA reads as TGCGCCAGCAGCCTCCGGGGCGCTGGTGAAGCTTTCTTT. As protein: CASSLRGAGEAFF.

The chain uses TRBV30 and TRBJ2-3; the match to TRBD2 covers 12 bases. With 5 bases clipped from V and 4 bases from J, the junction kept 16 bases outside the gene matches. The germline CDR1 and CDR2 sequences are GTSNPN and SVGIG (reference sequence). CDR3 size: 18 residues. CDR3 DNA sequence: TGTGCCTGGTCCCCCAAAGGGCTAGCGGGAGGGCCCCCAGATACGCAGTATTTT. Its protein product is CAWSPKGLAGGPPDTQYF.

Remarks on this clone: The identical CDR3 is also encoded by other nucleotide sequences in the sample. This chain links TRBV15 with TRBJ1-1; D not certain. Trimming took 0 bases from V and 1 from J, leaving 6 bases between them. The CDR3 is made up of 14 amino acids. CDR1 is LNHNV and CDR2 is YYDKDF in the germline V gene (reference sequence). The CDR3 loop is CATSRDAGNTEAFF. The CDR3 DNA is TGTGCCACCAGCAGAGATGCGGGGAACACTGAAGCTTTCTTT.

The chain combines TRBV5-5 with TRBJ1-2; 8 nucleotides align to TRBD1. This CDR3 has 14 amino acids. Trimming at V came to 4 bases and at J to 2 bases, leaving 4 bases not matched to a gene. CDR1 SGHKS and CDR2 YYEKEE come from the germline V gene (reference sequence). The CDR3 region has the DNA TGTGCCAGCAGCGGCTGGACAGGGAACTATGGCTACACCTTC. Translated: CASSGWTGNYGYTF.

This rearrangement joins TRBV28 to TRBJ2-1; TRBD2 matches at 11 bases. This CDR3 comprises 19 residues. Per the germline V gene, CDR1 is MDHEN and CDR2 is SYDVKM. The ends lost 4 bases at V and 3 bases at J; junction bases unmatched: 14. In DNA form, the CDR3 reads TGTGCCAGCAGTTCAATAGCGGGAGGGGCCCATCCTAACTACAATGAGCAGTTCTTC. Protein sequence: CASSSIAGGAHPNYNEQFF.

The genes are TRBV5-4 and TRBJ2-3; tentatively, D is TRBD1 or TRBD2 (5 bases each). Trimming cost V 0 bases and J 5 bases, with 13 bases left between them. CDR1 SGHNT and CDR2 YYREEE come from the germline V gene (reference sequence). The length of the CDR3 is 15 residues. CDR3 in DNA: TGTGCCAGCAGCTTGGTAGCGACAGAAGTAGATACGCAGTATTTT. As protein: CASSLVATEVDTQYF.

Comment on this clone: This sample also contains other DNA sequences that code for the same CDR3. V usage is TRBV29-1 and J usage is TRBJ1-1; TRBD1 matches at 8 bases. The CDR3 has 13 residues. V was pared by 7 bases and J by 0 bases, with 4 bases of the junction left unmatched. CDR1 and CDR2 from the germline V gene are SQVTM and ANQGSEA. The CDR3 here is CSARQGMNTEAFF. The CDR3, as DNA: TGCAGCGCGCGACAGGGGATGAACACTGAAGCTTTCTTT.

The J gene is TRBJ1-6, the V gene TRBV30; D perhaps matches TRBD1 (6 bases). The CDR3 has 11 residues. Germline assignment: CDR1 GTSNPN and CDR2 SVGIG (reference sequence). Trimming cost V 2 bases and J 17 bases, with 13 bases left between them. In DNA, the CDR3 is TGTGCCTGGAGTCTAGGGACATCCTTCCACTTT. Its protein is CAWSLGTSFHF.

The rearrangement links TRBV6-1 to TRBJ2-7; 9 bases line up with TRBD1. The CDR3 covers 16 residues. The germline V gene encodes CDR1 MNHNS and CDR2 SASEGT. V lost 0 bases to trimming and J lost 2 bases; unmatched junction nucleotides: 5. The CDR3 loop reads CASSEAIGTGTYEQYF. CDR3 nucleotides: TGTGCCAGCAGTGAAGCTATTGGGACAGGGACCTACGAGCAGTACTTC.

The chain joins TRBV6-1 to TRBJ1-4; 8 bases fit TRBD1. J lost 10 bases, V lost 10 bases, and 11 bases had no gene match. This CDR3 is built from 13 residues. Germline V CDR1 and CDR2: MNHNS, SASEGT. DNA of the CDR3: TGTGCCACCACTCGGACAGGGCCTTTAAAACTGTTTTTT. Translated, it gives CATTRTGPLKLFF.

The chain is built from TRBV14 and TRBJ2-7; 9 bases agree with TRBD1. V was pared by 3 bases and J by 3 bases, with 6 bases of the junction left unmatched. The CDR3 runs to 15 residues. CDR1 and CDR2 from the germline V gene are SGHDN and FVKESK. The CDR3 DNA reads as TGTGCCAGCAGCCAGAGGAGGGACAGGGTCTACGAGCAGTACTTC. Translation gives CASSQRRDRVYEQYF.

V is TRBV18 and J is TRBJ2-2; no reliable D call. The CDR3 is made up of 14 amino acids. From germline, CDR1 is KGHSH and CDR2 LQKENI. The ends were cut back, 4 bases at V and 0 bases at J, with 6 bases in the middle. The CDR3 sequence is CASSRTANTGELFF. The CDR3 DNA reads TGTGCCAGCTCACGGACGGCGAACACCGGGGAGCTGTTTTTT.